This T cell receptor (beta chain) was recorded in a study of beta chain features in type 1 diabetes. Study information: Healthy donors, compared against patients, showed similar age, gender and cell yields. Researchers looked at about 110 million sorted cells across all samples. Notes on the study in general: Relative to healthy donors, patients appeared to have naive, central memory and Treg TCRB repertoires that were more similar. Small HLA sub-analyses could not settle whether HLA shapes TCRB rearrangement.

Expressed TCRB transcripts were sequenced because the entire RNA isolate underwent reverse transcription. Profiled with immunoSEQ multiplex PCR; TCRdb holds only in-frame clones, not every one. The repertoire includes about 320,000 clones, around 15% of them detected once, and approximately 7% sits in the top ten. CDR3 length equals 13 residues. V was cut by 4 bases and J by 8 bases, with 15 bases left in between. Looked up from germline, CDR1 is SGHTS and CDR2 is YDEGEE. This clone was found a few times. Its antigen is unknown. The chain employs TRBV5-8 and TRBJ1-2, with D possibly matching TRBD1 (5 bases). This receptor was taken from a man aged 25 to 40 in good health. The sample comprised central memory CD4+ T cells from blood. CDR3 sequence (DNA): TGTGCCAGCAGCCCGTCTCGGGGGGACGGCTACACCTTC. As protein: CASSPSRGDGYTF.